What follows is one T cell receptor beta chain and its context. Its antigen remains unknown. 5'RACE, which relied on constant-segment primers, yielded TCR alpha and TCR beta cDNA libraries carrying sample barcodes and UMIs. TCRdb processed the 5' RACE reads anew with MiXCR; each CDR3 protein has one entry. The table shows 300,000 to 350,000 distinct CDR3 sequences, with 13% to 15% occurring only once. The entry originates in a study of T-cell memory formation after mild COVID-19. Study-wide results and limits: Some clones that responded turned up in pre-infection memory, which suggests that cross-reactive memory joined in. Confirmation of SARS-CoV-2 specificity was lacking for second-wave clones peaking day 37.

The CDR3 has 14 amino acids. CDR1 and CDR2 (germline): LGHDT, YNNKEL (reference sequence). Deletions cut 3 bases from V and 0 bases from J, with 6 bases between. Input material: PBMCs or a T cell subset sorted from them (not recorded which). The sequence was collected from a man aged 18 to 29 who had mild COVID-19 (a few samples of this study predate the infection). Cell type and time point are not known. The V call is TRBV3-1, the J call TRBJ1-3; perhaps TRBD1 as D (5 bases). CDR3 protein: CASSQGRSGNTIYF. CDR3 nucleotide sequence: TGTGCCAGCAGCCAGGGACGCTCTGGAAACACCATATATTTT.